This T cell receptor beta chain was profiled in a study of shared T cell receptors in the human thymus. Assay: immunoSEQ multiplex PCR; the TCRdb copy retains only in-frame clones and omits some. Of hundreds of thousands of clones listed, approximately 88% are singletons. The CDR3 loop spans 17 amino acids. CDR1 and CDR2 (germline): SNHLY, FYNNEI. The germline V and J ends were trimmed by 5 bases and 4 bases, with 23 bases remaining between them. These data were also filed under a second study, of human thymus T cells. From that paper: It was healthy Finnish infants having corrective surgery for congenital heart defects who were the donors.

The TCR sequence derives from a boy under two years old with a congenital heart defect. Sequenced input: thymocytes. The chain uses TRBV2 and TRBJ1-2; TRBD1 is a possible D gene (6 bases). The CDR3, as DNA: TGTGCCAGCAGTCAACCGTCCCTACAGGGAGCTTCCTATGGCTACACCTTC. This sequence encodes CASSQPSLQGASYGYTF.